The 9 T cell receptor beta chains below come from one sample, sequenced in a study of T cell changes during pregnancy in multiple sclerosis. Assay used: immunoSEQ multiplex PCR; TCRdb lists only in-frame clones, some missing. The sample records 35,000 to 45,000 clones, approximately 90% being singletons. Sequencing was performed on peripheral blood, taken before pregnancy. The receptors originated from a female donor with multiple sclerosis, enrolled in a pregnancy study.

The chain recombines TRBV25-1 with TRBJ2-2; 9 nucleotides match TRBD1. The CDR3 extends over 16 amino acids. After removal of 5 bases from V and 5 bases from J, the junction contained 9 bases not matched to a gene. In germline, CDR1 is MGHDK, CDR2 SYGVNS. The CDR3 is CASSPPGQGITGELFF. CDR3 coding DNA: TGTGCCAGCAGTCCTCCGGGACAGGGAATAACCGGGGAGCTGTTTTTT.

The chain is built from TRBV5-4 and TRBJ2-5; 7 bases align to TRBD2. CDR3 length: 13 amino acids. V was pared by 6 bases and J by 4 bases, with 6 bases of the junction left unmatched. Germline V gene data show CDR1 as SGHNT and CDR2 as YYREEE (reference sequence). This CDR3 reads CASMKRGLETQYF. Written as DNA, the CDR3 is TGTGCCAGCATGAAGCGGGGACTAGAGACCCAGTACTTC.

The gene calls are TRBV29-1 and TRBJ2-5, with TRBD1 identical over 7 bases. The junction had 12 bases not matched to a gene; V was cut back by 6 bases and J by 5 bases. CDR1 and CDR2 (germline): SQVTM, ANQGSEA. The length of the CDR3 is 14 residues. CDR3 in amino acids: CSVDGTALGETQYF. The CDR3 DNA sequence: TGCAGCGTGGACGGGACAGCCCTGGGGGAGACCCAGTACTTC.

V and J are TRBV2 and TRBJ2-1; possible D gene TRBD2, 5 bases. Trimming stripped 4 bases from V and 6 bases from J, with 16 bases between. Germline lookup yields CDR1 SNHLY and CDR2 FYNNEI. There are 15 residues in the CDR3. CDR3 in amino acids: CASSGTARVSNEQFF. The CDR3 DNA reads as TGTGCCAGCAGTGGGACGGCGAGGGTTAGCAATGAGCAGTTCTTC.

The chain uses TRBV5-1 and TRBJ2-2, with D maybe TRBD1 (7 bases). The germline V gene encodes CDR1 SGHRS and CDR2 YFSETQ. This CDR3 is built from 16 residues. V shed 6 bases and J shed 7 bases, with 22 bases lying between them. In nucleotides, the CDR3 is TGCGCCAGCATTCGGGGACAGACATTCGGGGGCGGGGAGCTGTTTTTT. Translation: CASIRGQTFGGGELFF.

This clone was seen more than once but under ten times. This sample includes further DNA sequences coding for the same CDR3. V is TRBV4-1 and J is TRBJ1-5, with 7 bases identical to TRBD1. J lost 3 bases, V lost 4 bases, and 6 bases had no gene match. The length of the CDR3 is 15 residues. CDR1 and CDR2 from the germline V gene are MGHRA and YSYEKL. CDR3 residues: CASSPTGVSNQPQHF. The CDR3 coding sequence is TGCGCCAGCAGCCCTACAGGGGTTTCCAATCAGCCCCAGCATTTT.

V is TRBV18 and J is TRBJ1-1, with D tentatively TRBD1 (5 bases). V lost 1 base to trimming and J lost 0 bases, with 15 bases between them. CDR3 length: 17 residues. Per the germline V gene, CDR1 is KGHSH and CDR2 is LQKENI. CDR3 nucleotides: TGTGCCAGCTCACCACAGGAGGGGCCCTTAGTGAACACTGAAGCTTTCTTT. This gives the protein CASSPQEGPLVNTEAFF. Complete variable domain (other parts from reference TRBV18 and TRBJ1-1): NAGVMQNPRHLVRRRGQEARLRCSPMKGHSHVYWYRQLPEEGLKFMVYLQKENIIDESGMPKERFSAEFPKEGPSILRIQQVVRGDSAAYFCASSPQEGPLVNTEAFFGQGTRLTVV.

The table lists this clone with a count of one. CDR3 sequence: CAWSPKLAGGLYEQYF. The CDR3 DNA sequence: TGTGCCTGGAGTCCCAAACTAGCGGGAGGGCTCTACGAGCAGTACTTC. This chain links TRBV30 with TRBJ2-7, with 13 bases that match TRBD2. V shed 2 bases, J shed 3 bases, and the junction held 7 bases outside the gene matches. Germline values: CDR1 GTSNPN, CDR2 SVGIG (reference sequence). There are 16 residues in the CDR3. The full variable domain, its missing parts supplied by reference TRBV30 and TRBJ2-7, is SQTIHQWPATLVQPVGSPLSLECTVEGTSNPNLYWYRQAAGRGLQLLFYSVGIGQISSEVPQNLSASRPQDRQFILSSKKLLLSDSGFYLCAWSPKLAGGLYEQYFGPGTRLTVT.

V usage is TRBV5-4 and J usage is TRBJ2-7; TRBD1 aligns across 8 bases. The junction had 3 bases not matched to a gene; V was cut back by 2 bases and J by 2 bases. The germline V gene encodes CDR1 SGHNT and CDR2 YYREEE (reference sequence). The CDR3 is 14 residues long. CDR3 residues: CASSFAGGTYEQYF. Here the CDR3 DNA reads TGTGCCAGCAGCTTCGCAGGGGGCACCTACGAGCAGTACTTC. The entire variable domain, with the rest obtained from reference TRBV5-4 and TRBJ2-7, is as follows: ETGVTQSPTHLIKTRGQQVTLRCSSQSGHNTVSWYQQALGQGPQFIFQYYREEENGRGNFPPRFSGLQFPNYSSELNVNALELDDSALYLCASSFAGGTYEQYFGPGTRLTVT.